The TCR beta chain described here comes from a study of T-cell reconstitution after alpha-beta-depleted transplantation in children. Unique molecular identifiers were built into the TCRbeta library. MiXCR, applied by TCRdb to the PCR reads, yields one record per CDR3 protein. The sample lists 250,000 or so distinct CDR3 sequences; just under 8.5% were seen once. CDR1 and CDR2 (germline): MNHEY, SMNVEV (reference sequence). Trimming removed 4 bases from V and 6 bases from J, with 13 bases in between. This CDR3 has 13 residues. This clonotype was found many times. The source was PBMCs, mostly from graft donor cells, collected 180 days after TCRalphabeta/CD19-depleted stem cell transplant. This chain uses TRBV27 with TRBJ2-7; D gene uncertain. The clonotype comes from a male patient younger than 18 who had a stem cell transplant for acute lymphoblastic leukemia, so the T cells may come from the graft donor. DNA of the CDR3: TGTGCCAGCAGTTCTGCAGCCCCGGGCGAGCAGTACTTC. It yields the protein CASSSAAPGEQYF.